The clone carrying this T cell receptor (beta chain) has just a few counts. Its antigen remains unknown. This entry belongs to a study of identical twins. Study conclusions and caveats: Diverse VJ usage suggested most zero-insertion clonotypes were not invariant T cells. Insertion counts were lower in abundant cord blood beta clonotypes, a trend that memory repertoires did not show. Beta out-of-frame sequences showed weaker excess twin sharing.

TCRdb reprocessed the 5' RACE reads with MiXCR, giving one entry per CDR3 protein. The sample includes about 490,000 distinct CDR3 sequences, around 15% of them seen just once. After removal of 5 bases from V and 3 bases from J, the junction contained 4 bases not matched to a gene. Germline values: CDR1 SGHAT, CDR2 FQNNGV. This CDR3 comprises 14 residues. The sample was also reused in another study, on yellow fever vaccine responses in identical twins.

The receptor was derived from a young woman in good health. Sequences were obtained from CD4+ T cells sorted from blood. This chain links TRBV11-2 with TRBJ1-1; 9 positions match TRBD1. The CDR3 loop reads CASSRQGGYTEAFF. The CDR3 DNA sequence: TGTGCCAGCAGCCGACAGGGGGGGTACACTGAAGCTTTCTTT. Filled out from reference TRBV11-2 and TRBJ1-1, the complete variable domain reads EAGVAQSPRYKIIEKRQSVAFWCNPISGHATLYWYQQILGQGPKLLIQFQNNGVVDDSQLPKDRFSAERLKGVDSTLKIQPAKLEDSAVYLCASSRQGGYTEAFFGQGTRLTVV.